Sequencing of this T cell receptor (beta chain) was carried out in a study of shared T cell receptors in the human thymus. Trimming took off 0 bases at V and 2 bases at J, with 9 bases between the two ends. Germline V gene data show CDR1 as LGHNA and CDR2 as YSLEER. The CDR3 extends over 15 amino acids. Measured with immunoSEQ multiplex PCR; TCRdb has only the in-frame clones, and not every one. The repertoire has 550,000 to 800,000 clones, roughly 88% of them found once; the top ten carry 0.008% to 0.011%. These records were also assigned to another study, of human thymus T cells.

This receptor was obtained from a girl under three years old with a congenital heart defect. The V call is TRBV4-3, the J call TRBJ2-3; the D gene is possibly TRBD2 (5 bases). The sequenced material came from thymocytes. Written as DNA, the CDR3 is TGCGCCAGCAGCCAAGATCACGGGGACACAGATACGCAGTATTTT. Translating gives CASSQDHGDTDTQYF.